Listed here is a single T cell receptor beta chain. Version v3.0 of the immunoSEQ assay was performed at survey level. The repertoire was sequenced with immunoSEQ multiplex PCR; TCRdb's copy has only in-frame clones and lacks some. Of around 12,000 clones listed, more than 75% are singletons. The CDR3 spans 13 residues. V was pared by 0 bases and J by 4 bases, with 6 bases between. Per germline, CDR1 ENHRY and CDR2 SYGVKD. This specimen comes from a study of long-term antiretroviral therapy in people with HIV. The sample consisted of unsorted PBMCs, taken 8 to 8.5 years after starting antiretroviral therapy. J is TRBJ1-1 and V is TRBV10-3; D gene unclear. This clonotype originated in a man over 45 with HIV. The CDR3 protein is CAISESLGTEAFF. The CDR3 nucleotides are TGTGCCATCAGTGAGTCGCTGGGCACTGAAGCTTTCTTT.